The clone carrying this T cell receptor (beta chain) was found many times. Germline V gene data show CDR1 as SGHTA and CDR2 as FQGNSA. V was cut by 1 base and J by 4 bases, with 10 bases left in between. The CDR3 sequence is 15 residues long. From the reads, TCRdb called clonotypes with MiXCR, one entry per CDR3 protein. The table has a few hundred thousand distinct CDR3 sequences, more than 8% seen once. The sample is drawn from a study of T cell repertoires in cytomegalovirus infection. V and J are TRBV7-2 and TRBJ2-2; D ambiguous. The TCR sequence derives from a human donor in good health (CMV status not recorded). Some clones in this sample may be carry-over from other donors' samples. The sequencing input was PBMCs. The CDR3, as DNA: TGTGCCAGCAGCTTAGAGTCTGGGGTCACCGGGGAGCTGTTTTTT. Translating it yields CASSLESGVTGELFF.